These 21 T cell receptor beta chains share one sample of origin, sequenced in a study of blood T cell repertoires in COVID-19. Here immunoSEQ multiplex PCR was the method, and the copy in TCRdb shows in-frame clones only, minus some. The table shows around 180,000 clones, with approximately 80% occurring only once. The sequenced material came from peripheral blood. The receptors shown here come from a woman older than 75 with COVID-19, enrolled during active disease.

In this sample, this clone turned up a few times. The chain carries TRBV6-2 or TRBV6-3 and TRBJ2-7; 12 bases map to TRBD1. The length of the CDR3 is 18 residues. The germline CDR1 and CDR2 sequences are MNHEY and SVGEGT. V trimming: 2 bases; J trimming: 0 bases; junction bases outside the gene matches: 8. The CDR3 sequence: CASSYRRDRGRFSYEQYF. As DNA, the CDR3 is TGTGCCAGCAGTTACCGTCGGGACAGGGGGCGCTTCTCCTACGAGCAGTACTTC.

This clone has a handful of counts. Written as DNA, the CDR3 is TGTGCCAGCAGCCCGGGACAGGGGGCGAGAGGCTACACCTTC. Translated: CASSPGQGARGYTF. The rearrangement links TRBV5-6 to TRBJ1-2; TRBD1 aligns across 12 bases. Per the germline V gene, CDR1 is SGHDT and CDR2 is YYEEEE. The CDR3 is 14 residues long. Germline trimming cut 4 bases from V and 8 bases from J; bases unmatched to any gene: 6.

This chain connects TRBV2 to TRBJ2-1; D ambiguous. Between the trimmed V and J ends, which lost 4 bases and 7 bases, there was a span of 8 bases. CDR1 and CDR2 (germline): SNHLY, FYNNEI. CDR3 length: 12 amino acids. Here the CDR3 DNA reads TGTGCCAGCAGTGGGGCTTGGAATGAGCAGTTCTTC. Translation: CASSGAWNEQFF.

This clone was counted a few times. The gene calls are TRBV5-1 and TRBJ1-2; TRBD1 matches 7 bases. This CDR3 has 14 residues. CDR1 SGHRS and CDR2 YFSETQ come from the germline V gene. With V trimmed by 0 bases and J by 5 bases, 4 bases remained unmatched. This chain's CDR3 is CASSLDGTAYGYTF. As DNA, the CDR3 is TGCGCCAGCAGCTTGGATGGGACAGCTTATGGCTACACCTTC.

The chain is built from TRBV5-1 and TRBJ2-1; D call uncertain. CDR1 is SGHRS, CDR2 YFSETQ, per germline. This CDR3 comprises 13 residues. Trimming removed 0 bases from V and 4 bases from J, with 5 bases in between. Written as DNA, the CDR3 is TGCGCCAGCAGCTTGGATCGGTACAATGAGCAGTTCTTC. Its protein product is CASSLDRYNEQFF.

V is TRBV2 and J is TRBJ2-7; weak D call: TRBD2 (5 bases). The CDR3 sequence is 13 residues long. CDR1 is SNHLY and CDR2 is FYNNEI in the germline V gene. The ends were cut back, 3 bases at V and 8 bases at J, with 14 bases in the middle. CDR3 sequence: CASSDEGRRKQYF. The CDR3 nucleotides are TGTGCCAGCAGTGATGAGGGCAGGAGGAAGCAGTACTTC. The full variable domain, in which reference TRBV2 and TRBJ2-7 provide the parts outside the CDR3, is EPEVTQTPSHQVTQMGQEVILRCVPISNHLYFYWYRQILGQKVEFLVSFYNNEISEKSEIFDDQFSVERPDGSNFTLKIRSTKLEDSAMYFCASSDEGRRKQYFGPGTRLTVT.

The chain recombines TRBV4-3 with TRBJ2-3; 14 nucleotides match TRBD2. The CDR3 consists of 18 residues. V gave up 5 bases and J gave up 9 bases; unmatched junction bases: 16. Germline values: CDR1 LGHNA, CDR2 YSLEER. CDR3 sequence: CASSLGLAGDELGGTQYF. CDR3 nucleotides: TGCGCCAGCAGCTTGGGACTAGCGGGGGACGAGCTTGGTGGCACGCAGTATTTT.

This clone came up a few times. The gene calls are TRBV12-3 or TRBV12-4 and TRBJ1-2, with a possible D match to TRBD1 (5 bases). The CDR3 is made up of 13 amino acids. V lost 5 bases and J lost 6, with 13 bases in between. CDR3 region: CASSAWGRDGYTF. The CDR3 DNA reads TGTGCCAGCAGTGCATGGGGCCGAGATGGCTACACCTTC.

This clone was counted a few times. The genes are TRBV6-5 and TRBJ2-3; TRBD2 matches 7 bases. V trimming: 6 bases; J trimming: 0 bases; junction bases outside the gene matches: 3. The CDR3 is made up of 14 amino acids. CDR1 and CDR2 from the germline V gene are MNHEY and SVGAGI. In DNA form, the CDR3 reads TGTGCCAGCAGCCTAGCGGAGAGCACAGATACGCAGTATTTT. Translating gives CASSLAESTDTQYF.

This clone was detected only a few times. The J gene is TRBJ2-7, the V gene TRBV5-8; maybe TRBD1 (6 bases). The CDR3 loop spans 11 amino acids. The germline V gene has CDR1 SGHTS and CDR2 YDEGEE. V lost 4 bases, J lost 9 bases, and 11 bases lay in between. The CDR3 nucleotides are TGTGCCAGCAGCCCGACAGGTCTGCAGTACTTC. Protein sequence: CASSPTGLQYF.

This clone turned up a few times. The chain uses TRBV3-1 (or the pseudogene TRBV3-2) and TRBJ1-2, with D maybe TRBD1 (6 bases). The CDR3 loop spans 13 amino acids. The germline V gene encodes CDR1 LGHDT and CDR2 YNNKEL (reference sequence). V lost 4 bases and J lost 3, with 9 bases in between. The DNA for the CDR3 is TGTGCCAGCAGCCTCGGACAGTACTATGGCTACACCTTC. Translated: CASSLGQYYGYTF.

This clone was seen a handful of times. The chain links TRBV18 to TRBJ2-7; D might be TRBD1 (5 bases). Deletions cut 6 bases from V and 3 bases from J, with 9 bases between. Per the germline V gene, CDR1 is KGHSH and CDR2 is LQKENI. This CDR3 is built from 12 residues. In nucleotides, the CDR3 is TGTGCCAGCTCCAGGGCCAACTACGAGCAGTACTTC. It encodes CASSRANYEQYF.

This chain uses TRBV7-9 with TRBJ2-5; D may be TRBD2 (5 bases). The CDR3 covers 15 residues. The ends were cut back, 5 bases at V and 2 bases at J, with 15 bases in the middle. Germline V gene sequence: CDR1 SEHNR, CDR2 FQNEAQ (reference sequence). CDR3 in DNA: TGTGCCAGCAGCCCGGGCCGGGGAGAGCAAGAGACCCAGTACTTC. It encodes CASSPGRGEQETQYF.

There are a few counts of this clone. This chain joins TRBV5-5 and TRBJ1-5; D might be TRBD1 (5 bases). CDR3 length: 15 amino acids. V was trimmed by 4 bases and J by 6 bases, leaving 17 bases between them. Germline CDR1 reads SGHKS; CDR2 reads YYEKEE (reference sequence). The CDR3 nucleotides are TGTGCCAGCAGCGCTGCAGGGATGTCGGGTCAGCCCCAGCATTTT. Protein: CASSAAGMSGQPQHF.

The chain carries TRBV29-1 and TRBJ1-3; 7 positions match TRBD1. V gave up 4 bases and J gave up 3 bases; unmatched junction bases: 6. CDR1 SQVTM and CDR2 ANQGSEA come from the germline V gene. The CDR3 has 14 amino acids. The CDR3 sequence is CSVATGANGNTIYF. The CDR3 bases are TGCAGCGTTGCCACAGGGGCTAATGGAAACACCATATATTTT. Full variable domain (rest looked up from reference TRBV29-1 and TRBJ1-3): SAVISQKPSRDICQRGTSLTIQCQVDSQVTMMFWYRQQPGQSLTLIATANQGSEATYESGFVIDKFPISRPNLTFSTLTVSNMSPEDSSIYLCSVATGANGNTIYFGEGSWLTVV.

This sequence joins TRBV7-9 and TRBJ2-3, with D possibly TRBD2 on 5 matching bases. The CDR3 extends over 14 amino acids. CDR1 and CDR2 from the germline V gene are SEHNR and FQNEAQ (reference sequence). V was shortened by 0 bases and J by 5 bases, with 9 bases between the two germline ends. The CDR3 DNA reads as TGTGCCAGCAGCTTAGCGGGAGCGGTAGATACGCAGTATTTT. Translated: CASSLAGAVDTQYF.

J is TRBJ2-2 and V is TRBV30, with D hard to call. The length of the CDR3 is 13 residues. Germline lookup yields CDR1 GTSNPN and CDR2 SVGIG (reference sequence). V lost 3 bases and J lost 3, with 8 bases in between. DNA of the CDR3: TGTGCCTGGAGACTATCGTACACCGGGGAGCTGTTTTTT. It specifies CAWRLSYTGELFF.

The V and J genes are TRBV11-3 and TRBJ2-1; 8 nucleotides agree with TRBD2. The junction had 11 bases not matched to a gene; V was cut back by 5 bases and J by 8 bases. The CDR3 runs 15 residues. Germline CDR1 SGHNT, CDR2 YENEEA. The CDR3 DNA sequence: TGTGCCAGCAGCCCAGCGGGGGCCCCTGGGGATGAGCAGTTCTTC. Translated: CASSPAGAPGDEQFF.

The CDR3 DNA follows: TGTGCCAGCAGTTTCTCGGGACAGGGGTCGACTGAAGCTTTCTTT. Translated, it gives CASSFSGQGSTEAFF. V usage is TRBV6-2 or TRBV6-3 and J usage is TRBJ1-1; 10 bases line up with TRBD1. CDR3 length equals 15 residues. The germline CDR1 and CDR2 sequences are MNHEY and SVGEGT. V trimming: 4 bases; J trimming: 5 bases; junction bases outside the gene matches: 7.

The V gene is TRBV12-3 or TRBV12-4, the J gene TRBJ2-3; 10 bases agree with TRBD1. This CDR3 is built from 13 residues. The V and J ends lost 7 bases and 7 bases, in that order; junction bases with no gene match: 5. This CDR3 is CASTKDRGNTQYF. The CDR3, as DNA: TGTGCCAGCACCAAGGACAGGGGGAATACGCAGTATTTT.

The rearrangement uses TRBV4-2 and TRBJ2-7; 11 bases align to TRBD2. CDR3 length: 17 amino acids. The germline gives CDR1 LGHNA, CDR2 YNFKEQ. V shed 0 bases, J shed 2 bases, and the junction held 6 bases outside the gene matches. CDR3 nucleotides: TGTGCCAGCAGCCAAGAATATAGCGGGAGGGCCGCCTACGAGCAGTACTTC. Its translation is CASSQEYSGRAAYEQYF.